This TCR beta chain was obtained from a study of T cell responses to AZD1222 COVID-19 vaccine. Study results and caveats: Unmutated variant regions are reportedly targeted by nearly half of spike-specific TCRs. An increase in Spike-specific TCR breadth and depth was observed after two AZD1222 doses.

The data were produced by immunoSEQ multiplex PCR, yet TCRdb's version contains in-frame clones alone and is incomplete. There are more than 100,000 clones in the sample; 88% occur only once, and approximately 20% lies in the top ten. The CDR3 is 13 residues long. Germline values: CDR1 SNHLY, CDR2 FYNNEI. V lost 5 bases, J lost 1 base, and 1 base stayed unmatched. As concerns this clone: The target antigen is unknown.

This chain links TRBV2 with TRBJ1-1, with 7 bases identical to TRBD1. This sequence was found in an adult in good health. This material consisted of peripheral blood, taken on day 0 of AZD1222 vaccination. As DNA, the CDR3 is TGTGCCAGCAGTCGACAGGGGAACACTGAAGCTTTCTTT. Translated, it gives CASSRQGNTEAFF. Based on the CDR3 plus reference TRBV2 and TRBJ1-1, the full variable domain is EPEVTQTPSHQVTQMGQEVILRCVPISNHLYFYWYRQILGQKVEFLVSFYNNEISEKSEIFDDQFSVERPDGSNFTLKIRSTKLEDSAMYFCASSRQGNTEAFFGQGTRLTVV.